The 10 T cell receptor beta chains below all came from one sample that was sequenced in a study of Graves' ophthalmopathy and Graves' hyperthyroidism. As the template, RNA transcripts were used to amplify TCR beta CDR3 regions. HTBI primers served in a first-round RT-PCR, which a second-round multiplex PCR followed. TCRdb called the multiplex PCR reads again in MiXCR, with one record for every CDR3 protein. The table includes about 400,000 distinct CDR3 sequences, 15% to 20% detected once. The specimen sequenced was peripheral blood. These receptors all come from a woman aged 18-35 years with Graves' ophthalmopathy.

In its sample, this clonotype was seen a few times. This chain connects TRBV12-3 or TRBV12-4 to TRBJ2-5, with D possibly matching TRBD1 (6 bases). V shed 6 bases and J shed 3 bases, with 14 bases lying between them. CDR3 length: 14 residues. DNA for the CDR3: TGTGCCAGCAGCAACAGGGATCTAGAAGAGACCCAGTACTTC. Amino acid sequence: CASSNRDLEETQYF.

The sample holds many counts of this clonotype. This chain connects TRBV25-1 to TRBJ1-6; 7 nucleotides line up with TRBD1. This CDR3 spans 14 amino acids. V lost 6 bases to trimming and J lost 7 bases; unmatched junction nucleotides: 6. Germline V gene sequence: CDR1 MGHDK, CDR2 SYGVNS. Here the CDR3 reads CASRPGTANSPLHF. DNA of the CDR3: TGTGCCAGCAGGCCCGGGACAGCCAATTCACCCCTCCACTTT.

V usage is TRBV5-1 and J usage is TRBJ1-2; D gene uncertain. CDR1 is SGHRS, CDR2 YFSETQ, per germline. CDR3 length: 14 amino acids. V lost 1 base and J 8 bases, leaving 15 bases between the germline ends. This CDR3 is CASSLTSGSGGYTF. In DNA form, the CDR3 reads TGCGCCAGCAGCTTGACGTCGGGAAGCGGAGGCTACACCTTC.

There are many counts of this clonotype. The chain is built from TRBV11-2 and TRBJ1-2, with D maybe TRBD1 (5 bases). Trimming shortened V by 5 bases and J by 6 bases, and 22 bases separated the two germline ends. The CDR3 consists of 16 residues. Per the germline V gene, CDR1 is SGHAT and CDR2 is FQNNGV. The CDR3 region is CASSHYGTLGKHGYTF. The DNA of the CDR3 is TGTGCCAGCAGCCATTACGGGACCCTCGGGAAGCATGGCTACACCTTC.

Ten or more counts support this clonotype. V gene TRBV12-3 or TRBV12-4 combines with J gene TRBJ2-7, with TRBD2 as a possible D gene (5 bases). The length of the CDR3 is 17 residues. V lost 3 bases and J 0 bases, leaving 18 bases between the germline ends. In DNA, the CDR3 is TGTGCCAGCAGTTTTCGGACCGACCCGGGGAGCTCCTACGAGCAGTACTTC. Residues: CASSFRTDPGSSYEQYF.

This chain uses TRBV6-1 with TRBJ2-7, with TRBD1 matching 8 bases. Germline V gene sequence: CDR1 MNHNS, CDR2 SASEGT. CDR3 length equals 13 residues. V lost 7 bases to trimming and J lost 4 bases; unmatched junction nucleotides: 6. CDR3 loop: CASTLDREYEQYF. The CDR3 DNA sequence: TGTGCCAGCACCCTGGACAGGGAATACGAGCAGTACTTC.

This clonotype was detected many times. J is TRBJ2-2 and V is TRBV27, with D uncertain. V lost 3 bases to trimming and J lost 7 bases, with 9 bases between them. CDR3 size: 13 residues. The germline V gene has CDR1 MNHEY and CDR2 SMNVEV (reference sequence). CDR3 nucleotides: TGTGCCAGCAGTTTTGGGTATGGCGGGGAGCTGTTTTTT. It is translated as CASSFGYGGELFF.

This clonotype was picked up many times. The chain carries TRBV28 and TRBJ2-5, with TRBD2 identical over 7 bases. The CDR3 is 15 residues long. CDR1 MDHEN and CDR2 SYDVKM come from the germline V gene. V trimming: 4 bases; J trimming: 4 bases; junction bases outside the gene matches: 9. This chain's CDR3 is CASSWGLGRAETQYF. In nucleotides, the CDR3 is TGTGCCAGCAGTTGGGGTTTAGGGAGGGCAGAGACCCAGTACTTC.

The chain carries TRBV7-8 and TRBJ2-5; 9 nucleotides align to TRBD1. V shed 5 bases, J shed 5 bases, and the junction held 9 bases outside the gene matches. The germline V gene has CDR1 SGHVS and CDR2 FQNEAQ. This CDR3 has 15 amino acids. For the CDR3, the DNA is TGTGCCAGCAGCGTACGGGACAGGGAAGTGGAGACCCAGTACTTC. Residues: CASSVRDREVETQYF.

This clonotype has a count of ten or more. V usage is TRBV6-2 or TRBV6-3 and J usage is TRBJ1-1; the D gene is possibly TRBD1 (5 bases). Germline values: CDR1 MNHEY, CDR2 SVGEGT. There are 13 residues in the CDR3. V was trimmed by 6 bases and J by 1 base, leaving 9 bases between them. The CDR3 spells CASRPTGNTEAFF. The CDR3 nucleotides are TGTGCCAGCAGGCCTACAGGGAACACTGAAGCTTTCTTT.